This record looks at one TCR beta chain sequence and its context. Germline assignment: CDR1 LGHDT and CDR2 YNNKEL (reference sequence). The CDR3 spans 17 residues. V trimming: 1 base; J trimming: 4 bases; junction bases outside the gene matches: 9. This specimen comes from a study of blood T cell repertoires in COVID-19. TCRdb's copy holds only in-frame clones and misses some; the assay was immunoSEQ multiplex PCR. The table lists roughly 160,000 clones, about 88% of them singletons. The sequence came from a man younger than 35 with acute or convalescent COVID-19. The specimen was peripheral blood. The chain has TRBV3-1 (or the pseudogene TRBV3-2) and TRBJ1-2; 10 bases are a match to TRBD1. In DNA, the CDR3 is TGTGCCAGCAGCCAAGCCTGGACAGGGGGGATCCTCTATGGCTACACCTTC. Amino acid sequence: CASSQAWTGGILYGYTF.